This T cell receptor (beta chain) stems from a study of response to subunit inactivated influenza vaccine. Study-wide findings and caveats: It was suggested by the authors that few new T cells are recruited by each seasonal influenza vaccination.

TCRdb ran MiXCR on the RT-PCR reads and lists one entry per CDR3 protein. The sample gives more than 550,000 distinct CDR3 sequences, 11% of which show up once; about 11% is in the top ten. V trimming: 0 bases; J trimming: 2 bases; junction bases outside the gene matches: 15. The CDR3 runs 21 residues. Germline-derived CDR1 and CDR2 are SGHTA and FQGNSA. This clonotype occurred a few times. Its antigen remains unidentified. These same data were also listed under a study on T cells expressing NK-cell markers. That source adds: In generating TCR beta cDNA, 5'RACE template switching with UMIs was used.

The sequencing used PBMCs from blood, collected on the day of vaccination. This receptor was identified in a man in his forties or fifties who received an inactivated influenza vaccine. V and J are TRBV7-2 and TRBJ2-3, with 12 positions matching TRBD2. CDR3 loop: CASSLAPTSGSFKDPTDTQYF. The CDR3 coding sequence is TGTGCCAGCAGCTTAGCACCGACTAGCGGGAGTTTCAAAGATCCCACAGATACGCAGTATTTT.